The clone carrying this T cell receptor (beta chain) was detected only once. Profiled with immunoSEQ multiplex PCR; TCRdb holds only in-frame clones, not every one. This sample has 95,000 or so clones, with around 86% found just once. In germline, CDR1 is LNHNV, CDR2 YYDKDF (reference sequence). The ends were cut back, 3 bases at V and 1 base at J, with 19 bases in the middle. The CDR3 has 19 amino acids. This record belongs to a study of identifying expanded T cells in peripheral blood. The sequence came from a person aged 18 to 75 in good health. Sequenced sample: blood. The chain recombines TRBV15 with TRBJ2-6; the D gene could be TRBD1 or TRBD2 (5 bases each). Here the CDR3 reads CATSRFSGTVVSGANVLTF. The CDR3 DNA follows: TGTGCCACCAGCAGGTTCTCCGGGACCGTGGTTTCTGGGGCCAACGTCCTGACTTTC.